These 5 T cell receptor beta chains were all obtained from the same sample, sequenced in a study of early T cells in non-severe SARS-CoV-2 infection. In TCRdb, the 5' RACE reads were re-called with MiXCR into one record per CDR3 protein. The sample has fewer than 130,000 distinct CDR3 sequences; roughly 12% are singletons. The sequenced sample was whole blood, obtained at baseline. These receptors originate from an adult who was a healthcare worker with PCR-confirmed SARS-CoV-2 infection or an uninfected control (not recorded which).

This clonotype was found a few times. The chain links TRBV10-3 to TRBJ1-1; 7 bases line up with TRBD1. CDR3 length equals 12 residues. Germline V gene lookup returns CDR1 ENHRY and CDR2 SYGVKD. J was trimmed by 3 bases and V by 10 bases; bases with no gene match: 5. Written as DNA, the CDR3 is TGTGCCAGTCACAGGGGAGACACTGAAGCTTTCTTT. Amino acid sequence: CASHRGDTEAFF.

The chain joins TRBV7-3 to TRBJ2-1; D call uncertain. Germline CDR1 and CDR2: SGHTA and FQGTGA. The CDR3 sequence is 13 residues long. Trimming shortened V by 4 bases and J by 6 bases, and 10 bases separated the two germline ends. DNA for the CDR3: TGTGCCAGCAGCTCCCCCGGCCTCAATGAGCAGTTCTTC. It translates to CASSSPGLNEQFF. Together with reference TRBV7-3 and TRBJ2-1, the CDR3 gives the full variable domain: GAGVSQTPSNKVTEKGKYVELRCDPISGHTALYWYRQSLGQGPEFLIYFQGTGAADDSGLPNDRFFAVRPEGSVSTLKIQRTERGDSAVYLCASSSPGLNEQFFGPGTRLTVL.

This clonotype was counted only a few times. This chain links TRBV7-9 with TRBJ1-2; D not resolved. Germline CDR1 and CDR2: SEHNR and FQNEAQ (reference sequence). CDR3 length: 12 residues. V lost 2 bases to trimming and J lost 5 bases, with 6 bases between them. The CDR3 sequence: CASSLLLYGYTF. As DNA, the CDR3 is TGTGCCAGCAGCTTACTCCTTTATGGCTACACCTTC.

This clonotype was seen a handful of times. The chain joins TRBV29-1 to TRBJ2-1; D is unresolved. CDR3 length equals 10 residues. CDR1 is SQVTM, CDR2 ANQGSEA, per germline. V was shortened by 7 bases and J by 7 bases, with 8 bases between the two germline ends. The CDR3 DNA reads TGCAGCGGTGGAGATAATGAGCAGTTCTTC. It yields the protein CSGGDNEQFF.

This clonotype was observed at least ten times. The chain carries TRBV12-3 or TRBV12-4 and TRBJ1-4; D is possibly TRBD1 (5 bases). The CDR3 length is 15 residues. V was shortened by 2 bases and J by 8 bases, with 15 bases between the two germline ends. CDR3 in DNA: TGTGCCAGCAGTTTAACCGGGACCGGGTCCGAAAAACTGTTTTTT. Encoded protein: CASSLTGTGSEKLFF.